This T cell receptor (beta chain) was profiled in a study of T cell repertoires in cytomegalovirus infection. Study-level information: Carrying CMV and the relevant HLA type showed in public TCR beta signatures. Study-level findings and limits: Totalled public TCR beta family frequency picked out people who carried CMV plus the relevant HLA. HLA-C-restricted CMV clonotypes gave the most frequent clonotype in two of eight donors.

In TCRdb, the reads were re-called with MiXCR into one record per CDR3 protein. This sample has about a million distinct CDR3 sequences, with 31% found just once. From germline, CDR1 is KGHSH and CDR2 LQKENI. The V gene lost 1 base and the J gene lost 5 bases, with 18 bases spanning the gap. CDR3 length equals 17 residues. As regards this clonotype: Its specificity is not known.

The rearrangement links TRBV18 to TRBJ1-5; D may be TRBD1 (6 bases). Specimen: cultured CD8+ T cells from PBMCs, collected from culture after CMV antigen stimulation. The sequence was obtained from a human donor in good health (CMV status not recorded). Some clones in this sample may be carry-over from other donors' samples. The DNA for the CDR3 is TGTGCCAGCTCACCACGCGCTCCAGGGGCAGCCGATCAGCCCCAGCATTTT. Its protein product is CASSPRAPGAADQPQHF.